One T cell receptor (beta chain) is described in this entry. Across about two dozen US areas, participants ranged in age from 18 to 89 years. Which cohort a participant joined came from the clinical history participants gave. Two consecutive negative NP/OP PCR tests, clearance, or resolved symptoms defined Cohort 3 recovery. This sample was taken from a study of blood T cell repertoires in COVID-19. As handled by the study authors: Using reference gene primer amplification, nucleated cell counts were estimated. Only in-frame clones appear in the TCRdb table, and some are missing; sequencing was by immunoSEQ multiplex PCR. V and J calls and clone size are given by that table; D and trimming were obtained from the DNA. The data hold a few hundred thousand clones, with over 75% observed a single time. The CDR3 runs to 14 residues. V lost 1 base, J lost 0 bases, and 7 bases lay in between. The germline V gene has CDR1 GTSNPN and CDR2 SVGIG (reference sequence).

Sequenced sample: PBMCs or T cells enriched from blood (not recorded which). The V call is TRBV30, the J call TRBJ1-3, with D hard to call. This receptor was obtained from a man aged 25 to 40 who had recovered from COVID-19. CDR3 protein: CAWSGQISGNTIYF. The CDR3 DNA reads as TGTGCCTGGAGTGGGCAGATCTCTGGAAACACCATATATTTT.